These T cell receptor beta chains were read from a single sample in a study of blood T cell repertoires in COVID-19. Generated by immunoSEQ multiplex PCR, the TCRdb table keeps only in-frame clones and is missing some. This table holds tens of thousands of clones, 82% found once. The sequenced sample consisted of peripheral blood. The receptors come from a human donor in a cohort sampled during active COVID-19. The CDR3 runs from the conserved cysteine through the conserved F or W. The order of the fields is V gene, clone size, J gene, D gene, CDR3 protein, CDR3 DNA. A D gene is named only where the DNA matches it firmly. Expanded clones get a size class; other rows say once, few or many, or leave the size out.

TRBV7-2,.,TRBJ2-7,TRBD1,CASSLKGTGDPYEQYF,TGTGCCAGCAGCTTAAAGGGGACAGGGGACCCCTACGAGCAGTACTTC
TRBV10-3,.,TRBJ2-1,TRBD1,CAISTGQGAYNEQFF,TGTGCCATCAGTACAGGACAGGGGGCCTACAATGAGCAGTTCTTC
TRBV25-1,few,TRBJ2-5,.,CASSEYQGVGGETQYF,TGTGCCAGCAGTGAATACCAAGGAGTCGGGGGAGAGACCCAGTACTTC
TRBV5-4,few,TRBJ1-1,TRBD1,CASRPGTENTEAFF,TGTGCCAGCAGGCCCGGGACAGAGAACACTGAAGCTTTCTTT
TRBV3-1/TRBV3-2,.,TRBJ2-3,.,CASSQRQGGSEDTQYF,TGTGCCAGCAGCCAACGACAAGGAGGTTCGGAAGATACGCAGTATTTT
TRBV29-1,.,TRBJ1-2,.,CSVDVSPYGYTF,TGCAGCGTTGACGTTTCCCCTTATGGCTACACCTTC
TRBV12-3/TRBV12-4,.,TRBJ1-2,.,CASSFQGSYGYTF,TGTGCCAGCAGTTTTCAGGGGAGCTATGGCTACACCTTC
TRBV7-8,.,TRBJ2-1,.,CASSSEYNEQFF,TGTGCCAGCAGCTCCGAGTACAATGAGCAGTTCTTC
TRBV11-3,.,TRBJ1-1,.,CASSSQGGDTEAFF,TGTGCCAGCAGCTCACAGGGAGGGGACACTGAAGCTTTCTTT
TRBV7-2,.,TRBJ1-2,TRBD1,CASSPRQGEGYTF,TGTGCCAGCAGCCCGCGACAGGGTGAGGGCTACACCTTC
TRBV12-3/TRBV12-4,.,TRBJ1-2,.,CASSFPVGYGYTF,TGTGCCAGCAGTTTCCCCGTCGGCTATGGCTACACCTTC
TRBV7-2,few,TRBJ1-6,.,CASTPVPSYNSPLHF,TGTGCCAGCACTCCAGTCCCGTCCTATAATTCACCCCTCCACTTT
TRBV27,.,TRBJ2-7,TRBD1,CASSRSGTGGYEQYF,TGTGCCAGCAGCCGATCCGGGACAGGGGGCTACGAGCAGTACTTC
TRBV10-3,.,TRBJ1-5,.,CAIQSQGLEQPQHF,TGTGCCATCCAATCCCAGGGACTGGAGCAGCCCCAGCATTTT